This T cell receptor beta chain emerged from a study of graft-versus-host responses after intestinal transplantation. Study-wide context: Uniformly, recipients were administered anti-thymocyte globulin induction with subsequent tacrolimus and steroids for two to three years. Study-level results: When patients had graft-donor T cell macrochimerism, their allografts held high graft-versus-host to host-versus-graft clonal ratios.

Germline CDR1 and CDR2: WSHSY and SAAADI. CDR3 length: 12 amino acids. V was cut by 0 bases and J by 5 bases, with 4 bases left in between. Concerning this clone: The antigen is undetermined.

Profiled with immunoSEQ multiplex PCR; TCRdb holds only in-frame clones, not every one. The sample yields roughly 90,000 clones, approximately 90% seen once. This sequence was found in a human donor who received an intestinal transplant. Here the sequenced sample was unstimulated CD8+ T cells sorted from spleen or lymph node cells, taken before intestinal transplant. This chain uses TRBV10-2 with TRBJ1-1; no clear D gene. The DNA of the CDR3 is TGCGCCAGCAGTGAGTCGGGGACTGAAGCTTTCTTT. Amino acid sequence: CASSESGTEAFF.